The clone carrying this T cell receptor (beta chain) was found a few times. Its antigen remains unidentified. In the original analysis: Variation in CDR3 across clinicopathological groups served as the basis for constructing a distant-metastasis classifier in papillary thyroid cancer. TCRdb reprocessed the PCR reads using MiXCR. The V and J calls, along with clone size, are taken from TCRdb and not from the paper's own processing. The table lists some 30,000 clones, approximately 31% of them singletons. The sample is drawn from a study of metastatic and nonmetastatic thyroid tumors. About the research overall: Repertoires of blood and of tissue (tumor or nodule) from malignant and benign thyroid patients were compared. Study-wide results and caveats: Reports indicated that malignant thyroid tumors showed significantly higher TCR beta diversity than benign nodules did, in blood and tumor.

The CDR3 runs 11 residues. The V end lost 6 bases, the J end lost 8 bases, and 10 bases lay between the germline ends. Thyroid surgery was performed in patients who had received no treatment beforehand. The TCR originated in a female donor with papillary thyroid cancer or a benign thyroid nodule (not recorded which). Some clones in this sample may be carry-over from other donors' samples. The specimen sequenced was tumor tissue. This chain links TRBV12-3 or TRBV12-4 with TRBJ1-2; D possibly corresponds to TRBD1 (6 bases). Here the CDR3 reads CASSRRGGYTF. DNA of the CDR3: TGTGCCAGCAGCCGCAGGGGAGGCTACACCTTC.